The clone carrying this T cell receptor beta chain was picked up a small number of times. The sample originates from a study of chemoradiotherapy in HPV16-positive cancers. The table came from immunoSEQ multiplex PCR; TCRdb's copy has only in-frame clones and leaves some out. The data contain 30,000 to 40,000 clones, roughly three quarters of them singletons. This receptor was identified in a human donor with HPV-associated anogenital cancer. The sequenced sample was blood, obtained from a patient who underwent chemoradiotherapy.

In DNA, the CDR3 is TGTGCCAGCAGTTACTCTCGGACAGGGGATACCCCCCTCCACTTT. Amino acid sequence: CASSYSRTGDTPLHF. The J gene is TRBJ1-6, the V gene TRBV6-5; 9 nucleotides line up with TRBD1. This CDR3 contains 15 residues. V was pared by 0 bases and J by 13 bases, with 7 bases of the junction left unmatched. The germline gives CDR1 MNHEY, CDR2 SVGAGI.